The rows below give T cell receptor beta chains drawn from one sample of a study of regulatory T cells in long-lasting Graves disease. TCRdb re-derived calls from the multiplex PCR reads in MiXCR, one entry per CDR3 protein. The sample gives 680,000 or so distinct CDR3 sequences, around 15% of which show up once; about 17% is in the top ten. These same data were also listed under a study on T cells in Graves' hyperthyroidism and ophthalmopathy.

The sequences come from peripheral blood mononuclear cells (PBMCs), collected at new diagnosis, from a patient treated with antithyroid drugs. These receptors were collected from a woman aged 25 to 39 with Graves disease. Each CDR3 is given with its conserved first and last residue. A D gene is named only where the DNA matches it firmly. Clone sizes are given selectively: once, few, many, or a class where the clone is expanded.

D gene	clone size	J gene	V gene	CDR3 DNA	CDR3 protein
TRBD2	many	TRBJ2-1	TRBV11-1	TGTGCCAGCAGCTTAGCCCTGTCTAGCGGGGATGAGCAGTTCTTC	CASSLALSSGDEQFF
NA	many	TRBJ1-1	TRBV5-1	TGCGCCAGCAGCTTGGTAGTCCTAAGGCCAGAAGGAGCTTTCTTT	CASSLVVLRPEGAFF
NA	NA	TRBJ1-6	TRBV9	TGTGCCAGCAGTGAAACAGGGAGCGATTCACCCCTCCACTTT	CASSETGSDSPLHF
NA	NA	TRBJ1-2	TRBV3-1	TGTGCCAGCAGCCAAGATTTAGGGAGCGGCTACACCTTC	CASSQDLGSGYTF
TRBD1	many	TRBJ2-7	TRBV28	TGTGCCAGCAGTCCGACAGGGAGATGGTCCTACGAGCAGTACTTC	CASSPTGRWSYEQYF
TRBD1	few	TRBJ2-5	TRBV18	TGTGCCAGCTCACACGGGACAGAAGAGACCCAGTACTTC	CASSHGTEETQYF
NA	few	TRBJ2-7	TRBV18	TGTGCCAGCTCAGCGACCGGGACAAACTACGAGCAGTACTTC	CASSATGTNYEQYF
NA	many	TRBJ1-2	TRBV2	TGTGCCAGCAGGGGCCCCAGGGGAGTCTACACCTTC	CASRGPRGVYTF
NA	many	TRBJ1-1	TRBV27	TGTGCCAGCAGTTCAGGACTGACAAAGAACACTGAAGCTTTCTTT	CASSSGLTKNTEAFF
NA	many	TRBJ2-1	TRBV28	TGTGCCAGCCTCTCCCCGGCGGGACACTACAATGAGCAGTTCTTC	CASLSPAGHYNEQFF
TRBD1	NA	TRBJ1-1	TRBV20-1	TGCAGTGCTACCCAGGGGGTAGGAACTGAAGCTTTCTTT	CSATQGVGTEAFF